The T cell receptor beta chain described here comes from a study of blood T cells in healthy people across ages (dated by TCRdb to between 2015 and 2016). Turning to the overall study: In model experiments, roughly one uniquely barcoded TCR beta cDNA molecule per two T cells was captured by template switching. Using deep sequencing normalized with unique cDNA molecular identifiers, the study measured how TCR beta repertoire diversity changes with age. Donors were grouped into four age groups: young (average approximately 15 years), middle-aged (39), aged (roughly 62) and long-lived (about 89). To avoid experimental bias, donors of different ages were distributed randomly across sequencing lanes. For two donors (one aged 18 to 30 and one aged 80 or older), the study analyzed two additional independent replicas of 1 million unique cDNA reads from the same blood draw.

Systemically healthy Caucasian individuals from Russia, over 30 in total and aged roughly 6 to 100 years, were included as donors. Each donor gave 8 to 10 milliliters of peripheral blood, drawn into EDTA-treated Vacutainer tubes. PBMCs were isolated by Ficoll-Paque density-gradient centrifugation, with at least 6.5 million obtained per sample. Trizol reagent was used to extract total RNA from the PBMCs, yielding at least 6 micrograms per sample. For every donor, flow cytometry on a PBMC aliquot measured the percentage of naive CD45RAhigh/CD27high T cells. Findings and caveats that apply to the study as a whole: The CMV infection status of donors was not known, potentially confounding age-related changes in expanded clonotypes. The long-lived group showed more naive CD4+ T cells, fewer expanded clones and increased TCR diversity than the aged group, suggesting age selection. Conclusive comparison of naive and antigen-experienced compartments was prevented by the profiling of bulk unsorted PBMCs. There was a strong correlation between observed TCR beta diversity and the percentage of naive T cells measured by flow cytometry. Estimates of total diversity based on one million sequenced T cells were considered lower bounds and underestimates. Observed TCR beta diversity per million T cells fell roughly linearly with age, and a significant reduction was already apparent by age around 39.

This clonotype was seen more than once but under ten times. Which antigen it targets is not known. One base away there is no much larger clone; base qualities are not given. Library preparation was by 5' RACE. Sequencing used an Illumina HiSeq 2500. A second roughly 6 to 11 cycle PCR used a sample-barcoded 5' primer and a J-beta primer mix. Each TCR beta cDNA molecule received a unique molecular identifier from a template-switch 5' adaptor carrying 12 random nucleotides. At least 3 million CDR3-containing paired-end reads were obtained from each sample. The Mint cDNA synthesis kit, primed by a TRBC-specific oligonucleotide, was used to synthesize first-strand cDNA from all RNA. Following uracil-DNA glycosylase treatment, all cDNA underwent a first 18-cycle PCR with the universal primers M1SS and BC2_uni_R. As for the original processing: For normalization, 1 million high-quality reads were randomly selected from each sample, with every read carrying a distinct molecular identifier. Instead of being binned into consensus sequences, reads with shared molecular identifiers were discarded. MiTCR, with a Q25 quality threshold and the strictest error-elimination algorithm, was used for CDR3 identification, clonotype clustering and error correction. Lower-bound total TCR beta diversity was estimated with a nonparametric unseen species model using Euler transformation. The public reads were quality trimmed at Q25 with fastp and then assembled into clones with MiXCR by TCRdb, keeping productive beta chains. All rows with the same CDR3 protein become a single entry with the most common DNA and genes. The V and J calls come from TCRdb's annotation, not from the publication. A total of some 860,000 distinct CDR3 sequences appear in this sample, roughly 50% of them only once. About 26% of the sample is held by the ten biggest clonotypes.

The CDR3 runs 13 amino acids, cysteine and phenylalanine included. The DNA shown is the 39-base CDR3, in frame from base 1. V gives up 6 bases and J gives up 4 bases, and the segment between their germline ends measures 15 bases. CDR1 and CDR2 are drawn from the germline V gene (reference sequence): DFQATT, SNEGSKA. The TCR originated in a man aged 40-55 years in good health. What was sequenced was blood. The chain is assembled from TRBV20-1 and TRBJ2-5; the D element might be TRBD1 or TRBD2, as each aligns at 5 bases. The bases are TGCAGTGCCCGGACCATCGGGACAGAGACCCAGTACTTC. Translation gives CSARTIGTETQYF.